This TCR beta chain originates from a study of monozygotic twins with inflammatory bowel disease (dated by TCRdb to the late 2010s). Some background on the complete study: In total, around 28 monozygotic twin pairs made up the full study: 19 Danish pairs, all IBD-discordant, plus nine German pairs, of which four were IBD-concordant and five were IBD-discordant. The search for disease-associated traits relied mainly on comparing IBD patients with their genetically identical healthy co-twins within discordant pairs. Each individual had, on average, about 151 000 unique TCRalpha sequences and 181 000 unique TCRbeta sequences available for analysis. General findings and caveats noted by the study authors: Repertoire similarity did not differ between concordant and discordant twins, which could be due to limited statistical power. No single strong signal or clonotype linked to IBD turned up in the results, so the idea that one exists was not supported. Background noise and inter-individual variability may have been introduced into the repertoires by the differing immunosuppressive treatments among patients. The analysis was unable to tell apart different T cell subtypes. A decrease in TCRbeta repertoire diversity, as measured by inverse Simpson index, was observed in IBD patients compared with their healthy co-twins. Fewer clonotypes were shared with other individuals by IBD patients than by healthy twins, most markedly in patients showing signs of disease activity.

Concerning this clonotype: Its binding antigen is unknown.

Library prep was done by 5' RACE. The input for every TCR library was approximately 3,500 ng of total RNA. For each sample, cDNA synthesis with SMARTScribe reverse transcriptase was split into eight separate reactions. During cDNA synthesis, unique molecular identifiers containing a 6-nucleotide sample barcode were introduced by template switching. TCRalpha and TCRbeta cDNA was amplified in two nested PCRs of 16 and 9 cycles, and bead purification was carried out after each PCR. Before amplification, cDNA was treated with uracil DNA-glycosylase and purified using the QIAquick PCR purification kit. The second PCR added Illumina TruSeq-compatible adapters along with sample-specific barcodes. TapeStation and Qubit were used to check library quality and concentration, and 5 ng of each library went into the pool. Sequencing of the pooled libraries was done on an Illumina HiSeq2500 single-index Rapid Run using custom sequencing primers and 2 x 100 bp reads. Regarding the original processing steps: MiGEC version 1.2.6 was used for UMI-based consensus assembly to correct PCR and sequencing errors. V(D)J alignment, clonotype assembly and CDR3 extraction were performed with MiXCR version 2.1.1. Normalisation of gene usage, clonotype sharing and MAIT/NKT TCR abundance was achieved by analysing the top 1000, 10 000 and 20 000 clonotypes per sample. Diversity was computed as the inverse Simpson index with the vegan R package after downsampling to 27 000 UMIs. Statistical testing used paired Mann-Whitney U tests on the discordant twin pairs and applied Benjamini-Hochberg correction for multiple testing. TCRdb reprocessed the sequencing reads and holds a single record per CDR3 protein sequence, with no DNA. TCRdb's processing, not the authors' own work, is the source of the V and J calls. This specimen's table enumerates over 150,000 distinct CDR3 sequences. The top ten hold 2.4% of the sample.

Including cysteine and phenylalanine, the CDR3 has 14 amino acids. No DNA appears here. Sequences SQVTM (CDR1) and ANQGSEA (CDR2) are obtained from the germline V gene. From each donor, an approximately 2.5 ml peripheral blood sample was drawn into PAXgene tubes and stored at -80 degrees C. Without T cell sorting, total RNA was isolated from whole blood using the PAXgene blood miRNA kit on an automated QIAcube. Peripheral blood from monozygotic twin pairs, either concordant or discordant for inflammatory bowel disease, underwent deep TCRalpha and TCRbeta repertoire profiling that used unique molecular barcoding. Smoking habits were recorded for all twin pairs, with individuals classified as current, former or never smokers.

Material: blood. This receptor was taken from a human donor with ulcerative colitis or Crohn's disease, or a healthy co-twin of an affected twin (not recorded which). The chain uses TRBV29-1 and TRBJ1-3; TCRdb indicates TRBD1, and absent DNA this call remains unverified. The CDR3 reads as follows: CSVTRDSSGNTIYF.